The rows below give T cell receptor beta chains drawn from one sample of a study of CD8 T cells in Susac syndrome. Each CDR3 protein is one row after TCRdb ran MiXCR on the immunoSEQ multiplex PCR reads. The repertoire consists of about 280,000 distinct CDR3 sequences, with approximately 81% occurring once and the leading ten covering approximately 0.11%. The sample taken for sequencing was CD8+ T cells from PBMCs. The source of these receptors is a human donor with multiple sclerosis. The CDR3 runs from the conserved cysteine through the conserved F or W. D genes are given only for firm matches. Only part of the rows carry a size: once, few, many, or a class if the clone is expanded.

CDR3 length	D gene	V gene	clone size	J gene	CDR3 DNA	CDR3 protein
17	TRBD2	TRBV24-1	NA	TRBJ2-2	TGTGCCACCAGTGGAAAGACTAGCGGGTCCTACACCGGGGAGCTGTTTTTT	CATSGKTSGSYTGELFF
14	TRBD2	TRBV6-5	NA	TRBJ2-1	TGTGCCAGCAGTTACAGGGAGGGCTGGAACCAGCAGTTCTTC	CASSYREGWNQQFF
15	NA	TRBV20-1	NA	TRBJ1-1	TGCAGTGCTAGAGATCCCGCAGGGGTTACCACTGAAGCTTTCTTT	CSARDPAGVTTEAFF
18	NA	TRBV7-9	NA	TRBJ2-6	TGTGCCAGCAGCTCAGTACCGGGACTCAGTTCTGGGGCCAACGTCCTGACTTTC	CASSSVPGLSSGANVLTF
14	NA	TRBV7-6	once	TRBJ1-2	TGTGCCAGCAGCTTAAACGAGTTTAACTATGGCTACACCTTC	CASSLNEFNYGYTF
12	NA	TRBV6-5	NA	TRBJ1-2	TGTGCCAGCAGGGGTCCGAACTATGGCTACACCTTC	CASRGPNYGYTF
15	NA	TRBV9	NA	TRBJ1-2	TGTGCCAGCAGCCCAGGTGGCAGAATCTACTATGGCTACACCTTC	CASSPGGRIYYGYTF
13	NA	TRBV30	NA	TRBJ1-2	TGTGCCTGGAGTGTTACAGGGTGGCAAGGCTACACCTTC	CAWSVTGWQGYTF
13	NA	TRBV5-1	NA	TRBJ1-4	TGCGCCAGCAGCTTAAAGGCTGGTGAAAAACTGTTTTTT	CASSLKAGEKLFF
13	NA	TRBV13	NA	TRBJ2-1	TGTGCCAGCAGTGATAGCTCCTACAATGAGCAGTTCTTC	CASSDSSYNEQFF
13	TRBD1	TRBV29-1	NA	TRBJ2-1	TGCAGCGAGCAGCGACAGGGTTACAATGAGCAGTTCTTC	CSEQRQGYNEQFF
16	NA	TRBV28	NA	TRBJ1-3	TGTGCCAGCAGCCTACAGGGCAGAGTCTCTGGAAACACCATATATTTT	CASSLQGRVSGNTIYF
13	NA	TRBV6-2/TRBV6-3	NA	TRBJ2-1	TGTGCCAGCAGTTACTTGTCCCTCCATGAGCAGTTCTTC	CASSYLSLHEQFF
17	TRBD2	TRBV27	NA	TRBJ2-7	TGTGCCAGCAGTTTACGACTAGCGGGAGGGCCATCCTACGAGCAGTACTTC	CASSLRLAGGPSYEQYF
14	TRBD1	TRBV7-9	NA	TRBJ1-4	TGTGCCAGCAGACGACAGGGAACTAATGAAAAACTGTTTTTT	CASRRQGTNEKLFF
14	TRBD1	TRBV9	NA	TRBJ2-5	TGTGCCAGCAGCGGTGTCCCAGGGGGAGAGACCCAGTACTTC	CASSGVPGGETQYF
14	TRBD2	TRBV4-1	NA	TRBJ2-7	TGCGCCAGCAGCCGGGTAGCGGGAGCCTACGAGCAGTACTTC	CASSRVAGAYEQYF
17	TRBD1	TRBV3-1	NA	TRBJ2-5	TGTGCCAGCAGCCAAGCTATCTGGCAGAGGGGGCCAGAGACCCAGTACTTC	CASSQAIWQRGPETQYF
14	TRBD1	TRBV9	NA	TRBJ1-2	TGTGCCAGCAGCGTGAGACGGGACAGCTATGGCTACACCTTC	CASSVRRDSYGYTF
14	NA	TRBV11-2	NA	TRBJ2-7	TGTGCCAGCAGCTTAATAGGAATCACCTACGAGCAGTACTTC	CASSLIGITYEQYF
17	NA	TRBV20-1	NA	TRBJ2-1	TGCAGTGCTAGGAGGCGGCGAGAACGACAAGCCCACAATGAGCAGTTCTTC	CSARRRRERQAHNEQFF
16	TRBD2	TRBV2	NA	TRBJ2-3	TGTGCCATCCCAACCCCACTAGCGGGAGCGGCAGATACGCAGTATTTT	CAIPTPLAGAADTQYF
12	NA	TRBV7-3	NA	TRBJ2-1	TGTGCCAGCAGCCCAACGGGTCGACAACAGTTCTTC	CASSPTGRQQFF
13	NA	TRBV19	NA	TRBJ2-7	TGTGCCAGTAGTGGCCGAAACTCCTACGAGCAGTACTTC	CASSGRNSYEQYF
14	TRBD1	TRBV13	few	TRBJ2-7	TGTGCCAGCAGCTCCCGGGACAGCGACTACGAGCAGTACTTC	CASSSRDSDYEQYF
12	NA	TRBV21-1	NA	TRBJ2-7	TGTGCCAGCAGCAAGCAGGGCTACGAGCAGTACTTC	CASSKQGYEQYF
14	TRBD1	TRBV7-9	few	TRBJ2-5	TGTGCCAGCAGCCCAGGGGGCAGAGTTGAGACCCAGTACTTC	CASSPGGRVETQYF
11	NA	TRBV29-1	NA	TRBJ2-5	TGCAGCGTTGACAGGGAAGAGACCCAGTACTTC	CSVDREETQYF
14	NA	TRBV28	NA	TRBJ2-7	TGTGCCAGCAGGTTACTACCAGGGCCCTACGAGCAGTACTTC	CASRLLPGPYEQYF
16	NA	TRBV7-3	NA	TRBJ1-1	TGTGCCAGCAGCCGGGGACCCTCAGGGGCTGGAACTGAAGCTTTCTTT	CASSRGPSGAGTEAFF
13	NA	TRBV29-1	NA	TRBJ2-1	TGCAGCGCCTATGGATCCGGGGGGCGAGAGCAGTTCTTC	CSAYGSGGREQFF
15	NA	TRBV15	NA	TRBJ1-1	TGTGCCACCAGCAGAGCGACATCGGGGAACACTGAAGCTTTCTTT	CATSRATSGNTEAFF
15	NA	TRBV10-3	few	TRBJ1-1	TGTGCCATCAGTGAGTCTCCTATAACGGACACTGAAGCTTTCTTT	CAISESPITDTEAFF
14	NA	TRBV12-3/TRBV12-4	NA	TRBJ1-5	TGTGCCAGCAGTCTGTATTCGGACAATCAGCCCCAGCATTTT	CASSLYSDNQPQHF
14	NA	TRBV4-1	NA	TRBJ2-7	TGCGCCAGCAGCCCGCGATTTAACTCCTACGAGCAGTACTTC	CASSPRFNSYEQYF
11	NA	TRBV29-1	NA	TRBJ2-5	TGCAGCCTCTCCGGGCGGGAGACCCAGTACTTC	CSLSGRETQYF
12	NA	TRBV29-1	NA	TRBJ2-7	TGCAGCGTTGTTACAGAGGATTACGAGCAGTACTTC	CSVVTEDYEQYF
13	NA	TRBV20-1	NA	TRBJ2-4	TGCAGTGCTAGGGTAGTGGGCAAAAACATTCAGTACTTC	CSARVVGKNIQYF
14	NA	TRBV12-3/TRBV12-4	NA	TRBJ1-5	TGTGCCAGCAGTTTTGACCAGCGCAATCAGCCCCAGCATTTT	CASSFDQRNQPQHF
16	TRBD1	TRBV7-9	once	TRBJ1-2	TGTGCCAGCAGCGACGTAACGACAGGGGCTCTATATGGCTACACCTTC	CASSDVTTGALYGYTF
16	NA	TRBV21-1	NA	TRBJ2-7	TGTGCCAGCAGCAATGAGAGTAGGTACCCAGTCAGCGAGCAGTACTTC	CASSNESRYPVSEQYF
13	TRBD1	TRBV27	NA	TRBJ1-5	TGTGCCAGCAGTATCGGACAGGGCACGCCCCAGCATTTT	CASSIGQGTPQHF
13	NA	TRBV5-1	once	TRBJ2-7	TGCGCCAGCAGCTTGGGTAACTCGAACGAGCAGTACTTC	CASSLGNSNEQYF